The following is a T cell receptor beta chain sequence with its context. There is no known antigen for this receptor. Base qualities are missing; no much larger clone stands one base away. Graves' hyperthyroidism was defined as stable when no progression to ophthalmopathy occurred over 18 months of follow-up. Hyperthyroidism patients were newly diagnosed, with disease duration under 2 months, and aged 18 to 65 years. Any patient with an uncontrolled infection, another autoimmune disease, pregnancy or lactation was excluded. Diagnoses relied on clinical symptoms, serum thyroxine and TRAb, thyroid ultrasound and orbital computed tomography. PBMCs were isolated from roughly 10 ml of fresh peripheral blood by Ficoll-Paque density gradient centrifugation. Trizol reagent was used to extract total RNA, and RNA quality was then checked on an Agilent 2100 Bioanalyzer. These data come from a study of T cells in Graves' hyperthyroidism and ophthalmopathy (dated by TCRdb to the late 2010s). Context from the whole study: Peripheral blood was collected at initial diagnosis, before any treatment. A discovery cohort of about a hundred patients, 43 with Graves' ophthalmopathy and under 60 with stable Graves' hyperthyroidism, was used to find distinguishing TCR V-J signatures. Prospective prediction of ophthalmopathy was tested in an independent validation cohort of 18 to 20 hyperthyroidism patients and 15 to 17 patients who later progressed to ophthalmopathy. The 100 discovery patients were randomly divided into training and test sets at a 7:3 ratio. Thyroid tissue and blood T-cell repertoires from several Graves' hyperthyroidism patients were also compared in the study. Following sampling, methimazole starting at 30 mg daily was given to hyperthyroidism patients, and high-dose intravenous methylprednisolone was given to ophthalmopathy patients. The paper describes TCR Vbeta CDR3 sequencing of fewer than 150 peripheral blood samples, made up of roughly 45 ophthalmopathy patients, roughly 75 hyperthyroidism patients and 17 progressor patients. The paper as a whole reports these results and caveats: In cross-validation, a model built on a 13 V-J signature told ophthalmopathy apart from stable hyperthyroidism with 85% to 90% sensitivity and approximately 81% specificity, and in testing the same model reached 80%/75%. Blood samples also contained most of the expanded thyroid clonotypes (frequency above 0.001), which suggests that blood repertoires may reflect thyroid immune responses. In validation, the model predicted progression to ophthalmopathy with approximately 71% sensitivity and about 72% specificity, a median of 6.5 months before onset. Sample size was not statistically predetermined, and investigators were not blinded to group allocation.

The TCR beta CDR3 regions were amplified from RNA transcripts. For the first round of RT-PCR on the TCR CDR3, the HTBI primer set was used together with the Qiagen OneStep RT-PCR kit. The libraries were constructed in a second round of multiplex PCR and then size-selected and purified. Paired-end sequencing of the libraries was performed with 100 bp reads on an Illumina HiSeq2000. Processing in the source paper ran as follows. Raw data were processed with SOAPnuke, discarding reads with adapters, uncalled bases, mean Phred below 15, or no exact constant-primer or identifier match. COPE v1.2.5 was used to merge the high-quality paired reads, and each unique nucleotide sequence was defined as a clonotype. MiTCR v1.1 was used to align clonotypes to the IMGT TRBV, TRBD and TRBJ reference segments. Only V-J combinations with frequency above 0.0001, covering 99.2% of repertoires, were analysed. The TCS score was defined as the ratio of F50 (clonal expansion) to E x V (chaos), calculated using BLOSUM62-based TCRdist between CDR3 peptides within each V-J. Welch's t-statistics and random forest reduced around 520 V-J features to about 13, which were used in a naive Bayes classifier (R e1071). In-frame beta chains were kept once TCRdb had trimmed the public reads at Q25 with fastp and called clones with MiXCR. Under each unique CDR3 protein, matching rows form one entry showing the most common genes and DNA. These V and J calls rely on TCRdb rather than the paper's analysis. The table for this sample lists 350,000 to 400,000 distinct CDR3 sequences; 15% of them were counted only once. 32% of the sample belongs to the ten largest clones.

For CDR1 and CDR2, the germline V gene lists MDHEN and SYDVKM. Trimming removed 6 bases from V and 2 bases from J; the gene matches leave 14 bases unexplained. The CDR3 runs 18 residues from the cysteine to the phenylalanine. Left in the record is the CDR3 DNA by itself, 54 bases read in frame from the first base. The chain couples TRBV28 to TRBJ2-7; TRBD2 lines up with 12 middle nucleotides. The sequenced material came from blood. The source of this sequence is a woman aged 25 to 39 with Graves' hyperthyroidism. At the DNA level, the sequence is TGTGCCAGCAGATTTAGGCCTTCGACTAGCGGGAGACCCTACGAGCAGTACTTC. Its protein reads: CASRFRPSTSGRPYEQYF.